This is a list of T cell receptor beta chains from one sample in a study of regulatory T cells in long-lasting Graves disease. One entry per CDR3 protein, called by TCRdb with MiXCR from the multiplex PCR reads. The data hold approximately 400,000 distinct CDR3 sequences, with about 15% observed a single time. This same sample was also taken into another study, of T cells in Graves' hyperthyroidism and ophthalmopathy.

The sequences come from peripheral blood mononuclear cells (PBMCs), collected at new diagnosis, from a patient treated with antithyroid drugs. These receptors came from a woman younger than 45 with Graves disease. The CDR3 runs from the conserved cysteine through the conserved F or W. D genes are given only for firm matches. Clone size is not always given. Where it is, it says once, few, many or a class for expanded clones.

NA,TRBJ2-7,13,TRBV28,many,TGTGCCAGCAGTACACAGGGAGGATACGAGCAGTACTTC,CASSTQGGYEQYF
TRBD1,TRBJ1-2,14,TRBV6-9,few,TGTGCCAGCAGTTTCCGACAGGGGTTGGAGGGCTACACCTTC,CASSFRQGLEGYTF
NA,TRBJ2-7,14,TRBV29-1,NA,TGCAGCGCCCGAGGGGGGGGCCGCGCCTACGAGCAGTACTTC,CSARGGGRAYEQYF
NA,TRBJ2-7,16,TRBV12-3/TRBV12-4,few,TGTGCCAGCAGTTTCTATGGGCAGGCGGGACACTACGAGCAGTACTTC,CASSFYGQAGHYEQYF
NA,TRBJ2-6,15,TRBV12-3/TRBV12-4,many,TGTGCCAGCAGTCTAGGGGTTTCGGGGGCCAACGTCCTGACTTTC,CASSLGVSGANVLTF
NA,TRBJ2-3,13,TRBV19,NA,TGTGCCAGTAGTATAGATCCGCGCGGAACGCAGTATTTT,CASSIDPRGTQYF
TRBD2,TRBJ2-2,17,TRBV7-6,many,TGTGCCAGCAGCTTAGACCCCGGACTAGCGGTCACCGGGGAGCTGTTTTTT,CASSLDPGLAVTGELFF
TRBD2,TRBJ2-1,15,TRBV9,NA,TGTGCCAGCAGCGTCGGACTAGCGGGAGAGAATGAGCAGTTCTTC,CASSVGLAGENEQFF
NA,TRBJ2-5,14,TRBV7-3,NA,TGTGCCAGCAGCTTGAGGAGCGTCCAAGAGACCCAGTACTTC,CASSLRSVQETQYF
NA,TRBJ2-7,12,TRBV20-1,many,TGCAGTGCCGTGAGTAGCGGCTACGAGCAGTACTTC,CSAVSSGYEQYF